This T cell receptor (beta chain) comes out of a study of cytomegalovirus exposure and HLA in healthy donors. The germline V gene has CDR1 MNHEY and CDR2 SVGAGI. V gave up 4 bases and J gave up 0 bases; unmatched junction bases: 8. The CDR3 extends over 16 amino acids. Remarks on this clone: The antigen remains undetermined.

Assay used: immunoSEQ multiplex PCR; TCRdb lists only in-frame clones, some missing. The data show roughly 57,000 clones, with 93% seen just once and over 1.5% held by the top ten. Broader study findings: Cytomegalovirus association was listed for about 150 TCR beta chains.

The clonotype comes from a woman aged 18-35 years in good health and CMV-seropositive. The sequencing input was PBMCs. The chain combines TRBV6-5 with TRBJ2-7; TRBD1 aligns across 8 bases. In nucleotides, the CDR3 is TGTGCCAGCAGTTGGGGAGAGACAGGGGTCTCCTACGAGCAGTACTTC. Its translation: CASSWGETGVSYEQYF.